A single sample gave rise to the 24 T cell receptor beta chains below, sequenced in a study of human T cells and chemical hapten exposure. TCRdb redid the calling of the RACE reads with MiXCR, one entry per CDR3 protein. The sample shows some 180,000 distinct CDR3 sequences, 20% to 25% of them seen only once. Time point in this sample: patch test 1, 2 weeks after DPC sensitization. This sample's treatment: therapeutic diphenylcyclopropenone sensitization with weekly scalp DPC. Sequencing was performed on whole blood, taken in connection with sensitization to the hapten diphenylcyclopropenone (DPC). These receptors were collected from a woman aged 45-59 years with alopecia areata. Some clones in this sample may be carry-over from other donors' samples.

The CDR3 DNA follows: TGTGCCAGCAGCCAAGGGACGCACACCGGGGAGCTGTTTTTT. It is translated as CASSQGTHTGELFF. The V gene is TRBV3-1, the J gene TRBJ2-2; D not certain. The CDR3 runs 14 residues. Germline lookup yields CDR1 LGHDT and CDR2 YNNKEL (reference sequence). The V end lost 1 base, the J end lost 3 bases, and 6 bases lay between the germline ends.

The chain carries TRBV5-1 and TRBJ1-2; D not resolved. CDR3 length equals 13 residues. Trimming pared 4 bases from V and 8 bases from J, leaving 15 bases between. Germline values: CDR1 SGHRS, CDR2 YFSETQ. For the CDR3, the DNA is TGCGCCAGCAGCCTTGCCCCAGACGCGGGCTACACCTTC. This gives the protein CASSLAPDAGYTF.

This sequence joins TRBV7-8 and TRBJ2-7, with D unclear. Germline V CDR1 and CDR2: SGHVS, FQNEAQ. The CDR3 is 15 amino acids. Trimming shortened V by 2 bases and J by 1 base, and 12 bases separated the two germline ends. The CDR3 sequence: CASSLQAIASYEQYF. In nucleotides, the CDR3 is TGTGCCAGCAGCTTACAAGCCATTGCTTCCTACGAGCAGTACTTC. Drawing the rest from reference TRBV7-8 and TRBJ2-7, the complete variable domain is GAGVSQSPRYKVAKRGQDVALRCDPISGHVSLFWYQQALGQGPEFLTYFQNEAQLDKSGLPSDRFFAERPEGSVSTLKIQRTQQEDSAVYLCASSLQAIASYEQYFGPGTRLTVT.

Only a few counts were recorded for this clonotype. The genes are TRBV5-1 and TRBJ1-5; D is uncertain. Germline loops: CDR1 SGHRS, CDR2 YFSETQ. V shed 1 base and J shed 2 bases, with 13 bases lying between them. The CDR3 spans 16 residues. In DNA, the CDR3 is TGCGCCAGCAGCTTGTCCGGGGTCTCAGGCAATCAGCCCCAGCATTTT. It yields the protein CASSLSGVSGNQPQHF.

This clonotype was counted only a few times. The CDR3 region is CATSRDTQASRFF. Written as DNA, the CDR3 is TGTGCCACCAGCAGAGATACTCAGGCGAGCCGGTTCTTC. V is TRBV15 and J is TRBJ2-1; D gene uncertain. Between the trimmed V and J ends, which lost 0 bases and 15 bases, there was a span of 15 bases. Germline assignment: CDR1 LNHNV and CDR2 YYDKDF (reference sequence). The CDR3 extends over 13 amino acids.

The sample holds a few counts of this clonotype. V usage is TRBV12-3 or TRBV12-4 and J usage is TRBJ1-2; D remains unclear. The CDR3 runs 14 residues. The V gene lost 3 bases and the J gene lost 0 bases, with 8 bases spanning the gap. This chain's CDR3 is CASSFGSSNYGYTF. CDR3 nucleotide sequence: TGTGCCAGCAGTTTTGGCAGCTCTAACTATGGCTACACCTTC.

The sample holds a few counts of this clonotype. The chain is built from TRBV11-3 and TRBJ2-7; 8 bases match TRBD1. With V trimmed by 5 bases and J by 4 bases, 10 bases remained unmatched. This CDR3 region has 15 residues. Germline V gene sequence: CDR1 SGHNT, CDR2 YENEEA. DNA for the CDR3: TGTGCCAGCAGCGCTTACGACAGGGGAGAGTACGAGCAGTACTTC. Translated, it gives CASSAYDRGEYEQYF.

J is TRBJ1-1 and V is TRBV5-1; the match to TRBD1 covers 8 bases. The V gene end was trimmed by 0 bases and the J gene end by 0 bases; junction bases not matched to a gene: 4. Germline lookup yields CDR1 SGHRS and CDR2 YFSETQ. The CDR3 covers 16 residues. The DNA of the CDR3 is TGCGCCAGCAGCTTGGCCCGACAGGGGCTGAACACTGAAGCTTTCTTT. Translated: CASSLARQGLNTEAFF.

This clonotype was seen more than once but under ten times. CDR3 nucleotides: TGTGCCAGCAGGGGGACAGAAATGAGTGGCTACACCTTC. Protein product: CASRGTEMSGYTF. V is TRBV9 and J is TRBJ1-2, with 7 nucleotides matching TRBD1. The junction had 8 bases not matched to a gene; V was cut back by 5 bases and J by 7 bases. The CDR3 is made up of 13 amino acids. Per the germline V gene, CDR1 is SGDLS and CDR2 is YYNGEE. Supplemented by reference TRBV9 and TRBJ1-2, the full variable domain reads DSGVTQTPKHLITATGQRVTLRCSPRSGDLSVYWYQQSLDQGLQFLIQYYNGEERAKGNILERFSAQQFPDLHSELNLSSLELGDSALYFCASRGTEMSGYTFGSGTRLTVV.

The chain couples TRBV4-2 to TRBJ1-3; D unresolved. The length of the CDR3 is 15 residues. CDR1 LGHNA and CDR2 YNFKEQ come from the germline V gene. The germline V and J ends were trimmed by 0 bases and 3 bases, with 9 bases remaining between them. Here the CDR3 DNA reads TGTGCCAGCAGCCAAGAAGGGCAGAATGGAAACACCATATATTTT. Its translation: CASSQEGQNGNTIYF.

This chain joins TRBV6-6 and TRBJ2-7; D might be TRBD1 (6 bases). The CDR3 runs to 13 residues. Germline CDR1 is MNHNY and CDR2 is SVGAGI (reference sequence). V lost 6 bases to trimming and J lost 4 bases, with 13 bases between them. The CDR3 DNA reads TGTGCCAGCAGCCCAGGGACAAATTACGAGCAGTACTTC. Its translation is CASSPGTNYEQYF.

This clonotype occurred many times. V gene TRBV13 combines with J gene TRBJ2-3; weak D call: TRBD2 (6 bases). CDR3 length equals 15 residues. From germline, CDR1 is PRHDT and CDR2 FYEKMQ (reference sequence). The V end lost 6 bases, the J end lost 0 bases, and 13 bases lay between the germline ends. The CDR3 DNA is TGTGCCAGCAGATGGCGGGGATCAAGCACAGATACGCAGTATTTT. Encoded protein: CASRWRGSSTDTQYF.

The V and J genes are TRBV25-1 and TRBJ1-5; maybe TRBD1 (5 bases). Trimming took off 5 bases at V and 6 bases at J, with 11 bases between the two ends. The germline gives CDR1 MGHDK, CDR2 SYGVNS. The CDR3 has 13 residues. DNA for the CDR3: TGTGCCAGCAGTAGGGACCCAAGTCAGCCCCAGCATTTT. Its translation is CASSRDPSQPQHF.

This rearrangement joins TRBV5-1 to TRBJ1-1, with D maybe TRBD1 (5 bases). V shed 5 bases and J shed 5 bases, with 19 bases lying between them. CDR1 is SGHRS, CDR2 YFSETQ, per germline. The CDR3 runs 15 residues. The CDR3 DNA follows: TGCGCCAGCAGAGAGAGGGGTCTAGGTGGGACTGAAGCTTTCTTT. Its protein is CASRERGLGGTEAFF.

This sequence joins TRBV21-1 and TRBJ1-5; the tabulated D call, TRBD1, remains unverified against the DNA. TRBV21-1 is given as a pseudogene. The CDR3 length is 14 residues. DNA of the CDR3: TGTGCCAGCAGCAAAAGAGGGGTTAATCAGCCCCAGCATTTT. Its protein is CASSKRGVNQPQHF.

This clonotype turned up a few times. V and J are TRBV19 and TRBJ2-3, with 14 positions matching TRBD2. The germline V gene has CDR1 LNHDA and CDR2 SQIVND (reference sequence). The CDR3 spans 19 residues. V lost 1 base to trimming and J lost 1 base; unmatched junction nucleotides: 7. As DNA, the CDR3 is TGTGCCAGTAGTATAGCAACTCCGGGACTAGCGGGAGGCACAGATACGCAGTATTTT. Its translation is CASSIATPGLAGGTDTQYF.

The chain combines TRBV20-1 with TRBJ2-7; the D is unclear. This CDR3 is built from 14 residues. Germline CDR1 is DFQATT and CDR2 is SNEGSKA (reference sequence). Trimming pared 0 bases from V and 6 bases from J, leaving 15 bases between. This CDR3 is CSARDKEPLGEQYF. In nucleotides, the CDR3 is TGCAGTGCTAGAGATAAAGAACCTTTGGGCGAGCAGTACTTC.

The V call is TRBV20-1, the J call TRBJ2-7, with D hard to call. There are 14 residues in the CDR3. Germline V CDR1 and CDR2: DFQATT, SNEGSKA (reference sequence). The V gene lost 1 base and the J gene lost 0 bases, with 10 bases spanning the gap. This CDR3 is CSARGLRSSYEQYF. The CDR3, as DNA: TGCAGTGCTAGAGGTCTCAGGAGCTCCTACGAGCAGTACTTC.

This clonotype was seen only a few times. The chain couples TRBV5-6 to TRBJ2-3; perhaps TRBD2 as D (6 bases). The CDR3 sequence is 13 residues long. Per germline, CDR1 SGHDT and CDR2 YYEEEE. The germline V and J ends were trimmed by 7 bases and 0 bases, with 9 bases remaining between them. In DNA form, the CDR3 reads TGTGCCAGCCTCGGGACTAGCACAGATACGCAGTATTTT. This translates into CASLGTSTDTQYF. The full variable domain, its missing parts supplied by reference TRBV5-6 and TRBJ2-3, is DAGVTQSPTHLIKTRGQQVTLRCSPKSGHDTVSWYQQALGQGPQFIFQYYEEEERQRGNFPDRFSGHQFPNYSSELNVNALLLGDSALYLCASLGTSTDTQYFGPGTRLTVL.

The chain links TRBV10-3 to TRBJ2-7, with D uncertain. CDR1 ENHRY and CDR2 SYGVKD come from the germline V gene. This CDR3 contains 12 residues. V was shortened by 4 bases and J by 4 bases, with 8 bases between the two germline ends. DNA of the CDR3: TGTGCCATCAGTGGGGCTGGGTACGAGCAGTACTTC. The encoded protein is CAISGAGYEQYF.

The chain joins TRBV19 to TRBJ2-1; D may be TRBD2 (6 bases). Trimming cost V 1 base and J 5 bases, with 12 bases left between them. Germline V gene lookup returns CDR1 LNHDA and CDR2 SQIVND (reference sequence). The CDR3 totals 15 residues. The CDR3 spells CASSIGGGRNNEQFF. The CDR3 DNA follows: TGTGCCAGTAGTATAGGGGGAGGTCGAAACAATGAGCAGTTCTTC.

V and J are TRBV10-3 and TRBJ2-7; D gene unclear. Germline V lookup: CDR1 ENHRY, CDR2 SYGVKD. CDR3 length: 11 residues. V lost 10 bases and J lost 2, with 9 bases in between. The DNA of the CDR3 is TGTGCCACCCGACAAGCCTACGAGCAGTACTTC. This sequence encodes CATRQAYEQYF.

This chain connects TRBV20-1 to TRBJ2-3, with unresolved D. The V gene's germline CDR1 is DFQATT and CDR2 SNEGSKA (reference sequence). Trimming took 6 bases from V and 1 from J, leaving 14 bases between them. This CDR3 has 14 amino acids. The CDR3: CSAIMTRGTDTQYF. The DNA of the CDR3 is TGCAGTGCAATCATGACCCGCGGCACAGATACGCAGTATTTT.

The chain carries TRBV6-5 and TRBJ2-7; 8 bases line up with TRBD1. Losses at the gene ends were 4 bases for V and 3 bases for J; bases not matched to a gene: 5. The CDR3 runs to 14 residues. Germline CDR1 is MNHEY and CDR2 is SVGAGI. CDR3 sequence (DNA): TGTGCCAGCAGTTTCCGGGACAGGCTCTACGAGCAGTACTTC. It codes for CASSFRDRLYEQYF.